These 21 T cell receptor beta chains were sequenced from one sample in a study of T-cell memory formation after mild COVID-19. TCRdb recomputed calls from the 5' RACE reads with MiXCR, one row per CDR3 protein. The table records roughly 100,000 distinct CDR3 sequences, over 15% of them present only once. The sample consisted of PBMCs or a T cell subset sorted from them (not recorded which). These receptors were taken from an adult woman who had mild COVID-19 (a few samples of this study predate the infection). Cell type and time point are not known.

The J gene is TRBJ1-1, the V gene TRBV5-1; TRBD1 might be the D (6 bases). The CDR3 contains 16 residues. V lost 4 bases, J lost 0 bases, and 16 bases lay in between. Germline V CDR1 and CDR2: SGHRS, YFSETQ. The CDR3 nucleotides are TGCGCCAGCAGCCACGATCCGGACAGTCTGAACACTGAAGCTTTCTTT. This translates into CASSHDPDSLNTEAFF.

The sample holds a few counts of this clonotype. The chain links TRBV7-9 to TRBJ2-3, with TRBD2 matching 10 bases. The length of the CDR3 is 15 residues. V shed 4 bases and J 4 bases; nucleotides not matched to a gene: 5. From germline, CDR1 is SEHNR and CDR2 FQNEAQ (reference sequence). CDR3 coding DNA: TGTGCCAGCAGCTCGCCTAGCGGGAGTGCAGATACGCAGTATTTT. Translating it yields CASSSPSGSADTQYF. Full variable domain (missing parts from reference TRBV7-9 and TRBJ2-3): DTGVSQNPRHKITKRGQNVTFRCDPISEHNRLYWYRQTLGQGPEFLTYFQNEAQLEKSRLLSDRFSAERPKGSFSTLEIQRTEQGDSAMYLCASSSPSGSADTQYFGPGTRLTVL.

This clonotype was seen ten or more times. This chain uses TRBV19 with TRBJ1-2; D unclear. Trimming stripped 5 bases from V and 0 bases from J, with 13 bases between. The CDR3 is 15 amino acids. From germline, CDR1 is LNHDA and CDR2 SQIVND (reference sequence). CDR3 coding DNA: TGTGCCAGTAGTGAACGGCTGAGGACTAACTATGGCTACACCTTC. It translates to CASSERLRTNYGYTF.

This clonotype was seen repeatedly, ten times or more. This CDR3 is CASSFTLPGEQFF. The CDR3 DNA follows: TGTGCCAGCAGCTTTACTTTGCCAGGCGAGCAGTTCTTC. The chain employs TRBV7-6 and TRBJ2-1; unclear D gene. This CDR3 contains 13 residues. The germline CDR1 and CDR2 sequences are SGHVS and FNYEAQ. The germline V and J ends were trimmed by 3 bases and 10 bases, with 13 bases remaining between them.

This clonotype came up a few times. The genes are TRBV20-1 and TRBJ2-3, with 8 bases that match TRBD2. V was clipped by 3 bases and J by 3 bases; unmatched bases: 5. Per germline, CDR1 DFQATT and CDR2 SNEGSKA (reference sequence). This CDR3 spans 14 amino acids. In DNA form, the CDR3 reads TGCAGTGCTAGCCGCAGCGGGAGAACAGATACGCAGTATTTT. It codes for CSASRSGRTDTQYF.

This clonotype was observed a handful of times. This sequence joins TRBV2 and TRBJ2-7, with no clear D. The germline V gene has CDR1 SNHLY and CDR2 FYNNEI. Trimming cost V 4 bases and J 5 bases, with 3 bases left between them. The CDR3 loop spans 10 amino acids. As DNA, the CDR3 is TGTGCCAGCAGTGGAGACGAGCAGTACTTC. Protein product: CASSGDEQYF.

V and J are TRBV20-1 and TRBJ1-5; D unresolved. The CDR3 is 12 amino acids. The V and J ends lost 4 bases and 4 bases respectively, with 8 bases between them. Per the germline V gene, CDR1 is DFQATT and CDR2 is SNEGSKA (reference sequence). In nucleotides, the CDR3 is TGCAGTGCTACCGACGGGAATCAGCCCCAGCATTTT. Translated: CSATDGNQPQHF.

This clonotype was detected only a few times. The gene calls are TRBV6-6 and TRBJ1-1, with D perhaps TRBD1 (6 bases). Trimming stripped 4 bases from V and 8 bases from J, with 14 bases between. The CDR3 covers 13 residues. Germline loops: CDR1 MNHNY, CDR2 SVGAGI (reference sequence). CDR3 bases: TGTGCCAGCAGTTCAATTACAGGGACGGAAGCTTTCTTT. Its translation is CASSSITGTEAFF.

The CDR3 loop is CAISSRIAIDNSPLHF. CDR3 DNA sequence: TGTGCCATCAGTTCTAGGATAGCGATTGACAATTCACCCCTCCACTTT. This chain links TRBV10-3 with TRBJ1-6; D is unclear. CDR1 is ENHRY and CDR2 is SYGVKD in the germline V gene. The V end was cut by 5 bases, the J end by 7 bases, with 18 bases between. The CDR3 has 16 residues.

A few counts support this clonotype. The CDR3 DNA follows: TGCGCCAGCAGCTCTGGGACAGGGAGCCAAGAGACCCAGTACTTC. Translation: CASSSGTGSQETQYF. V is TRBV5-1 and J is TRBJ2-5; 9 nucleotides line up with TRBD1. The V gene's germline CDR1 is SGHRS and CDR2 YFSETQ. The CDR3 extends over 15 amino acids. With 3 bases clipped from V and 1 base from J, the junction kept 4 bases outside the gene matches.

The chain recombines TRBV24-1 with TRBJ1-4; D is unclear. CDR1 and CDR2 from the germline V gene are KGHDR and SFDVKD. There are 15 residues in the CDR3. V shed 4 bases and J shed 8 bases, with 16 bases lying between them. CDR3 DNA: TGTGCCACCAGTGACCTCACAACCAATGGAGAAAAACTGTTTTTT. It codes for CATSDLTTNGEKLFF.

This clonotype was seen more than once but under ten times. Here the CDR3 reads CSAKGLLAERNEQFF. In DNA form, the CDR3 reads TGCAGTGCTAAAGGGCTCTTAGCGGAGAGGAATGAGCAGTTCTTC. The chain combines TRBV20-1 with TRBJ2-1, with D perhaps TRBD2 (6 bases). Trimming stripped 4 bases from V and 7 bases from J, with 20 bases between. There are 15 residues in the CDR3. Looked up from germline, CDR1 is DFQATT and CDR2 is SNEGSKA (reference sequence).

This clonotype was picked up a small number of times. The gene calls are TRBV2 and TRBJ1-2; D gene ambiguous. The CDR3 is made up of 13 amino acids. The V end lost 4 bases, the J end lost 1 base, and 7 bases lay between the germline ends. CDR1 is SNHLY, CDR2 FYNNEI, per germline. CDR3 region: CASSVGNNYGYTF. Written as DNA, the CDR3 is TGTGCCAGCAGTGTTGGGAATAACTATGGCTACACCTTC.

The CDR3 DNA reads as TGTGCCAGCAGCTTGGTTTCCGCGTCTGAGACCCAGTACTTC. The encoded protein is CASSLVSASETQYF. V gene TRBV5-5 combines with J gene TRBJ2-5, with unresolved D. V was clipped by 0 bases and J by 5 bases, with 11 bases between them. Germline CDR1 SGHKS, CDR2 YYEKEE (reference sequence). CDR3 size: 14 residues.

CDR3 loop: CASSQDTGGDEQFF. CDR3 coding DNA: TGCGCCAGCAGCCAAGATACAGGGGGCGATGAGCAGTTCTTC. V and J are TRBV4-1 and TRBJ2-1; 9 bases align to TRBD1. This CDR3 is 14 amino acids long. J lost 8 bases, V lost 0 bases, and 2 bases had no gene match. Per germline, CDR1 MGHRA and CDR2 YSYEKL.

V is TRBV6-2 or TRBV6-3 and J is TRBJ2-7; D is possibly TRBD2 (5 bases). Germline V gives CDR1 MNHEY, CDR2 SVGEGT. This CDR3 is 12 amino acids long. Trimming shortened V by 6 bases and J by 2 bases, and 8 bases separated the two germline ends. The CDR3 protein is CASSKLAYEQYF. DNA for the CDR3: TGTGCCAGCAGCAAACTAGCCTACGAGCAGTACTTC.

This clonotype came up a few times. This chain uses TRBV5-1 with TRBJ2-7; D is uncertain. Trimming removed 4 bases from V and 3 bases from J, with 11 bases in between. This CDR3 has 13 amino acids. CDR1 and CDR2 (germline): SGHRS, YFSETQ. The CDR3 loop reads CASSIYPLYEQYF. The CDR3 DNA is TGCGCCAGCAGCATATATCCTCTCTACGAGCAGTACTTC.

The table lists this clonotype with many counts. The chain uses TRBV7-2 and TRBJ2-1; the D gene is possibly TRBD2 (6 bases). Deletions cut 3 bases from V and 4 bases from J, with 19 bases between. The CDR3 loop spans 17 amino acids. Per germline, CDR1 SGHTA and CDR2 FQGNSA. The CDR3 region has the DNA TGTGCCAGCAGCTTTTTTGCTGTAGTGGGGGGATACAATGAGCAGTTCTTC. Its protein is CASSFFAVVGGYNEQFF. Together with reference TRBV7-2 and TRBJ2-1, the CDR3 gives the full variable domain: GAGVSQSPSNKVTEKGKDVELRCDPISGHTALYWYRQSLGQGLEFLIYFQGNSAPDKSGLPSDRFSAERTGGSVSTLTIQRTQQEDSAVYLCASSFFAVVGGYNEQFFGPGTRLTVL.

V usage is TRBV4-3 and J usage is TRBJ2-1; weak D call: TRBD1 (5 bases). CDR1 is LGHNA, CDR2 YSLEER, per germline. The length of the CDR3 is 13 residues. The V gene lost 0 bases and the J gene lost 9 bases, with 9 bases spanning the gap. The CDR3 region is CASSQDQGAEQFF. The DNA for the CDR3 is TGCGCCAGCAGCCAAGATCAAGGGGCTGAGCAGTTCTTC.

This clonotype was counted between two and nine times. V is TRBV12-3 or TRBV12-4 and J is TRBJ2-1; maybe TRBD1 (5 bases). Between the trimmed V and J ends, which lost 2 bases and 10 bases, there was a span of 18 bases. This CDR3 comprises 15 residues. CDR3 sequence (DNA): TGTGCCAGCAGTTTATCCAGCCGCTCCTACAGGGAGCAGTTCTTC. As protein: CASSLSSRSYREQFF.

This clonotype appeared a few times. The CDR3 reads CASSPDPGRDSPLHF. The CDR3 DNA reads as TGTGCCAGCAGCCCCGATCCAGGGCGGGATTCACCCCTCCACTTT. The chain recombines TRBV7-9 with TRBJ1-6, with D maybe TRBD1 (5 bases). Germline CDR1 is SEHNR and CDR2 is FQNEAQ (reference sequence). V lost 5 bases and J lost 8, with 16 bases in between. This CDR3 contains 15 residues.